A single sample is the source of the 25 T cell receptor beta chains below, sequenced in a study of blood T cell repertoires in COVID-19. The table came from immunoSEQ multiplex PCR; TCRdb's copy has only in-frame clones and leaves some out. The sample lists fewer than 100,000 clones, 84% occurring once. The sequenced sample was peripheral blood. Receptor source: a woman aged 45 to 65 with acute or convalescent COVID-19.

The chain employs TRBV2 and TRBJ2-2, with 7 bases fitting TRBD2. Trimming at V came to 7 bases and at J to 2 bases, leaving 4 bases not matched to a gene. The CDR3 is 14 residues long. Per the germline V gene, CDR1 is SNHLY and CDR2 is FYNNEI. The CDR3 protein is CASKWDYNTGELFF. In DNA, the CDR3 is TGTGCCAGCAAATGGGACTATAACACCGGGGAGCTGTTTTTT.

The CDR3 sequence: CSVRDSFTEAFF. CDR3 nucleotide sequence: TGCAGCGTCCGGGACAGCTTCACTGAAGCTTTCTTT. This sequence joins TRBV29-1 and TRBJ1-1, with 7 positions matching TRBD1. The CDR3 covers 12 residues. Germline CDR1 SQVTM, CDR2 ANQGSEA. Trimming removed 6 bases from V and 4 bases from J; junction bases left unmatched: 5.

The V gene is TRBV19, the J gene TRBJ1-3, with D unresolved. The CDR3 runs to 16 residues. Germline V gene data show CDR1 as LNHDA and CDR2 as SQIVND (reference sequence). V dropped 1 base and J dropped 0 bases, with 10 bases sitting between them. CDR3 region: CASSIGGRLSGNTIYF. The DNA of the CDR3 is TGTGCCAGTAGTATAGGTGGCAGGCTCTCTGGAAACACCATATATTTT.

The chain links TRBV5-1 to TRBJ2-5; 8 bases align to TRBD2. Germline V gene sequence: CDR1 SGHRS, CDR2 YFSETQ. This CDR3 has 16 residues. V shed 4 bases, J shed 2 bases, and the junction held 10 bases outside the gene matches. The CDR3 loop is CASSRPERGKQETQYF. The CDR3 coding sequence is TGCGCCAGCAGCCGCCCCGAGCGGGGGAAGCAAGAGACCCAGTACTTC.

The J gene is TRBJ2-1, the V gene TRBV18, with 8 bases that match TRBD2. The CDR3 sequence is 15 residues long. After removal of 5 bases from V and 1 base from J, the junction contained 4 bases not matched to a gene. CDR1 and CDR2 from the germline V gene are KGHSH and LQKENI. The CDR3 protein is CASSLAGPSYNEQFF. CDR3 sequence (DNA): TGTGCCAGCTCATTAGCGGGGCCTTCCTACAATGAGCAGTTCTTC.

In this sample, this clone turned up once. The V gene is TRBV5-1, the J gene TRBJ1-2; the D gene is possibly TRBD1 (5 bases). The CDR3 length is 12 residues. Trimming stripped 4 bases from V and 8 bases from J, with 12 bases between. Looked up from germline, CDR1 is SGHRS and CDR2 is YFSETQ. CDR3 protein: CASSESGYGYTF. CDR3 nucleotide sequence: TGCGCCAGCAGCGAATCAGGGTACGGCTACACCTTC. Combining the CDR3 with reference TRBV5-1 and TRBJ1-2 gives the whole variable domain KAGVTQTPRYLIKTRGQQVTLSCSPISGHRSVSWYQQTPGQGLQFLFEYFSETQRNKGNFPGRFSGRQFSNSRSEMNVSTLELGDSALYLCASSESGYGYTFGSGTRLTVV.

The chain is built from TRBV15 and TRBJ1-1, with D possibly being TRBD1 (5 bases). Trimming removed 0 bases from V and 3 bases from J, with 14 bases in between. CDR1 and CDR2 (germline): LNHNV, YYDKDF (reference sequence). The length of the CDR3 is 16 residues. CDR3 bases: TGTGCCACCAGCAGAGATCTTTGGCGGGACCACACTGAAGCTTTCTTT. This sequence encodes CATSRDLWRDHTEAFF.

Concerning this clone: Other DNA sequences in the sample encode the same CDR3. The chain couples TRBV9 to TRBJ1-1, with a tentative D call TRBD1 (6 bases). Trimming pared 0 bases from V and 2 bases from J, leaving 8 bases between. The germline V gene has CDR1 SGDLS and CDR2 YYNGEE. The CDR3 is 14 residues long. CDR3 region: CASSVEGVNTEAFF. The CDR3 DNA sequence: TGTGCCAGCAGCGTAGAGGGGGTCAACACTGAAGCTTTCTTT. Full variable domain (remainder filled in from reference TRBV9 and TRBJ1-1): DSGVTQTPKHLITATGQRVTLRCSPRSGDLSVYWYQQSLDQGLQFLIQYYNGEERAKGNILERFSAQQFPDLHSELNLSSLELGDSALYFCASSVEGVNTEAFFGQGTRLTVV.

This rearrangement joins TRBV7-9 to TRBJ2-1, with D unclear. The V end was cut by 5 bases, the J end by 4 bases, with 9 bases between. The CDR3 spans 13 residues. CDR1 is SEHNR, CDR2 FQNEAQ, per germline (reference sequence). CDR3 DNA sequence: TGTGCCAGCAGCCCCCCCCGGTACAATGAGCAGTTCTTC. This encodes CASSPPRYNEQFF. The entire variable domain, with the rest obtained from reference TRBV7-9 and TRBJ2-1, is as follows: DTGVSQNPRHKITKRGQNVTFRCDPISEHNRLYWYRQTLGQGPEFLTYFQNEAQLEKSRLLSDRFSAERPKGSFSTLEIQRTEQGDSAMYLCASSPPRYNEQFFGPGTRLTVL.

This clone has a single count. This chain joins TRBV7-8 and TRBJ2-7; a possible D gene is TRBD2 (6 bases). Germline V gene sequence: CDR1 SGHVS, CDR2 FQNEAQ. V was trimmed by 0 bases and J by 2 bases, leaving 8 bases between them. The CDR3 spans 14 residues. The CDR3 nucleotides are TGTGCCAGCAGCTTAGCGGGGGGTGCCTACGAGCAGTACTTC. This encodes CASSLAGGAYEQYF.

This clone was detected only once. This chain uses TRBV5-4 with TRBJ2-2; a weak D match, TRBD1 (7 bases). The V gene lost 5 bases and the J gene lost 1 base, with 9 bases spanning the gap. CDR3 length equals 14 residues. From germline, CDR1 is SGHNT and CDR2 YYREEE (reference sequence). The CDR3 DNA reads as TGTGCCAGCAGGCAGGGGGGGAACACCGGGGAGCTGTTTTTT. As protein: CASRQGGNTGELFF.

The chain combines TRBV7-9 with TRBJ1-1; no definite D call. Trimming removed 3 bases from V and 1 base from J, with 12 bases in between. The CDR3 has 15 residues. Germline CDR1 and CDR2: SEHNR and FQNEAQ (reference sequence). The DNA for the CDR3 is TGTGCCAGCAGCTTTGAGGGAAGTGGGAACACTGAAGCTTTCTTT. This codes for CASSFEGSGNTEAFF.

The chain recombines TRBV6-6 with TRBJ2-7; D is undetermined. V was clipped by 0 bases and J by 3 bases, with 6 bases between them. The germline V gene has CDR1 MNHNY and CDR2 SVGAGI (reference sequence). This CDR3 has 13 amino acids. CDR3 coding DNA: TGTGCCAGCAGTTACTCCCTAGGCTACGAGCAGTACTTC. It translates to CASSYSLGYEQYF.

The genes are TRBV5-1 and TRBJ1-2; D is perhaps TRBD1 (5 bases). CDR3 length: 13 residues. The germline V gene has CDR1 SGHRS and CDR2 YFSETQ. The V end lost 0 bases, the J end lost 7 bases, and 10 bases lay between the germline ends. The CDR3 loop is CASSLEGRGGYTF. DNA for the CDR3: TGCGCCAGCAGCTTGGAGGGGCGGGGTGGCTACACCTTC.

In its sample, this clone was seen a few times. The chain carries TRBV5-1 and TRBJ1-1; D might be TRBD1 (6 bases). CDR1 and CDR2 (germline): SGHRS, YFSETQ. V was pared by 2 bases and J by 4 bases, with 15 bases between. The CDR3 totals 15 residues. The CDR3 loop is CASSFSFRGATEAFF. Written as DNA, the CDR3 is TGCGCCAGCAGCTTTAGTTTCAGGGGTGCCACTGAAGCTTTCTTT.

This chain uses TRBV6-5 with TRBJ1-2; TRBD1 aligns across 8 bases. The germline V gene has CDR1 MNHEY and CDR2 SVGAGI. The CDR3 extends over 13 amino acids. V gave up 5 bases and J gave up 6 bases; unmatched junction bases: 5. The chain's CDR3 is CASSRQGFHGYTF. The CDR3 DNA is TGTGCCAGCAGTAGACAGGGGTTCCATGGCTACACCTTC.

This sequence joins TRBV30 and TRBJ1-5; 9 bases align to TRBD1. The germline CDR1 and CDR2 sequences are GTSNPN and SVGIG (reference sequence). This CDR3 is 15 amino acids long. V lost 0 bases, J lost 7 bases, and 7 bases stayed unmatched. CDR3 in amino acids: CAWSVPGTGRQPQHF. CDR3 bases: TGTGCCTGGAGTGTACCCGGGACAGGGCGACAGCCCCAGCATTTT.

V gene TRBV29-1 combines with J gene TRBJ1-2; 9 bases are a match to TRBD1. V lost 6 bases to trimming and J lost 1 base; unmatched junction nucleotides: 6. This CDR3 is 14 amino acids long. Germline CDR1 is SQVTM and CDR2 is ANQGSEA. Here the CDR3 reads CSVQADRGNYGYTF. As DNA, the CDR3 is TGCAGCGTCCAAGCGGACAGGGGTAACTATGGCTACACCTTC.

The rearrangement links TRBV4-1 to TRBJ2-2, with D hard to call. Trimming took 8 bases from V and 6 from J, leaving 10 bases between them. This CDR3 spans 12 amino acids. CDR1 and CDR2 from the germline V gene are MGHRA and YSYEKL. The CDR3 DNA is TGCGCCAGCGCGCCAGCGCCCGGGGAGCTGTTTTTT. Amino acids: CASAPAPGELFF.

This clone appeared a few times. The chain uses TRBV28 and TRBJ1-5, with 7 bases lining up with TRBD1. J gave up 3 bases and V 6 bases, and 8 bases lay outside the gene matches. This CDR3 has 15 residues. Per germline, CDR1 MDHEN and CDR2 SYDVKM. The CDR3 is CASRVYDRANQPQHF. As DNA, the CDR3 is TGTGCCAGCAGAGTTTACGACAGGGCCAATCAGCCCCAGCATTTT.

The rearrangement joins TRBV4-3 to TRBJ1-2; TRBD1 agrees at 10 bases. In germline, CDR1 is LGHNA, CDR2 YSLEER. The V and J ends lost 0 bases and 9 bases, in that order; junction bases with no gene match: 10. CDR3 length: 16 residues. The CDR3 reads CASSQDGGQGLLRYTF. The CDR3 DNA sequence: TGCGCCAGCAGCCAAGATGGGGGACAGGGGTTGTTACGCTACACCTTC.

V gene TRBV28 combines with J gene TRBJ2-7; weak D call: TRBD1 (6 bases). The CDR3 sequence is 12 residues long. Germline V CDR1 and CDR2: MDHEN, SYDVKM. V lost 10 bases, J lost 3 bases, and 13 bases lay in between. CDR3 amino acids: CAIGQPYYEQYF. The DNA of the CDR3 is TGTGCCATAGGACAGCCTTACTACGAGCAGTACTTC.

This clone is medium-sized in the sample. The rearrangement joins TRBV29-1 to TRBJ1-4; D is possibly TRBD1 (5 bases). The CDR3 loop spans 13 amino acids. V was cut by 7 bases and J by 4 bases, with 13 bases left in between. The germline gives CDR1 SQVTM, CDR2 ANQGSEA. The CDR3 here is CSADTGFNEKLFF. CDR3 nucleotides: TGCAGCGCGGATACAGGATTTAATGAAAAACTGTTTTTT.

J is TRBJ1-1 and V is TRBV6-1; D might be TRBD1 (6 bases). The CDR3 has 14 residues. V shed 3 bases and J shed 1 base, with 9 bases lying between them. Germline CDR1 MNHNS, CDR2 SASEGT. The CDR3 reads CASSDLRGNTEAFF. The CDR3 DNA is TGTGCCAGCAGTGATCTCAGGGGGAACACTGAAGCTTTCTTT.

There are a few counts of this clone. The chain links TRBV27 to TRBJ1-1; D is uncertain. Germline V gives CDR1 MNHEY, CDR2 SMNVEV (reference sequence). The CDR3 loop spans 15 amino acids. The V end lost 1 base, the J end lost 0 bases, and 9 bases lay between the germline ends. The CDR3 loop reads CASSLLGRLNTEAFF. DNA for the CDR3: TGTGCCAGCAGTTTATTGGGCAGATTGAACACTGAAGCTTTCTTT.